This record looks at one T cell receptor beta chain sequence and its context. Its antigen is not known. Researchers ran the PCR with 60 Vbeta and 13 Jbeta primers. Sequenced by immunoSEQ multiplex PCR; TCRdb stores in-frame clones only, minus some. Here the sample spans some 150,000 clones, approximately 81% being singletons. The sample belongs to a study of cytomegalovirus exposure and HLA in healthy donors. For the study at large: Most donors, 80% to 90% of around 400 genotyped, fell in the Caucasian-associated ancestry cluster.

CDR1 is SGHTA and CDR2 is FQGNSA in the germline V gene. V was clipped by 5 bases and J by 6 bases; unmatched bases: 14. This CDR3 has 17 residues. General observations from the study: The authors enumerated over 150 TCR beta chains as linked to cytomegalovirus.

The sequencing input was PBMCs. The sequence was obtained from a boy aged 2 to 9 in good health and CMV-seronegative. The rearrangement uses TRBV7-2 and TRBJ2-1, with 9 bases fitting TRBD2. CDR3 region: CASSPRSPAGGGNEQFF. For the CDR3, the DNA is TGTGCCAGCAGCCCCCGCTCCCCCGCGGGAGGGGGCAATGAGCAGTTCTTC.